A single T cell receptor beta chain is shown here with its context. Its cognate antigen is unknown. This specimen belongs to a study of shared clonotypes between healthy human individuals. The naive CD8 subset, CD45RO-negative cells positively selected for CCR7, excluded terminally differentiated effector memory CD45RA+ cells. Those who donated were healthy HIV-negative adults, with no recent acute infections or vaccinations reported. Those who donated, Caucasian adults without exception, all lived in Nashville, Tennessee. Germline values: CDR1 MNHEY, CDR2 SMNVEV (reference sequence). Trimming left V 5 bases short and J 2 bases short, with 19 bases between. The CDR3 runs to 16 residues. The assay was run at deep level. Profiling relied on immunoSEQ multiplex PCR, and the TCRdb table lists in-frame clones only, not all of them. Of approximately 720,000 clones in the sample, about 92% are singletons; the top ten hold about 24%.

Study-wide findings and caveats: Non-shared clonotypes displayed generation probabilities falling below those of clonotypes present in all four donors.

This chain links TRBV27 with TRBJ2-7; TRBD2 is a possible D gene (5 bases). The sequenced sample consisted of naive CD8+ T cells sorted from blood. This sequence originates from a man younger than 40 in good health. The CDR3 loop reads CASSPRTGLLAYEQYF. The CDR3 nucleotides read TGTGCCAGCAGTCCAAGGACTGGGTTACTGGCCTACGAGCAGTACTTC.